This passage covers 25 T cell receptor beta chains from one sample sequenced in a study of cytomegalovirus exposure and HLA in healthy donors. Vbeta (60) and Jbeta (13) primers were used in the PCR. Clones were sequenced by immunoSEQ multiplex PCR, and TCRdb holds only the in-frame ones, with some missing. Of about 180,000 clones in the sample, 65% to 85% were seen once. The sequencing input was PBMCs. The receptor source for this set is a girl aged 5 to 17 in good health and CMV-seropositive.

This chain links TRBV27 with TRBJ2-2; tentatively, D is TRBD1 (5 bases). With 8 bases removed from V and 3 bases from J, the gap between germline ends came to 7 bases. The CDR3 is 12 amino acids. CDR1 is MNHEY and CDR2 is SMNVEV in the germline V gene (reference sequence). The CDR3 loop is CASGADTGELFF. CDR3 bases: TGTGCCAGCGGGGCGGACACCGGGGAGCTGTTTTTT.

The genes are TRBV7-2 and TRBJ1-5; a weak D match, TRBD1 (5 bases). Germline CDR1 reads SGHTA; CDR2 reads FQGNSA. The length of the CDR3 is 16 residues. V was pared by 3 bases and J by 1 base, with 13 bases between. DNA of the CDR3: TGTGCCAGCAGCTTTAATAACGGGGGGAGCAATCAGCCCCAGCATTTT. It yields the protein CASSFNNGGSNQPQHF.

The chain employs TRBV10-3 and TRBJ2-1; TRBD2 agrees at 7 bases. J lost 2 bases, V lost 10 bases, and 11 bases had no gene match. Germline-derived CDR1 and CDR2 are ENHRY and SYGVKD. This CDR3 has 15 amino acids. The CDR3: CATISGFITYNEQFF. CDR3 coding DNA: TGTGCCACCATTAGCGGGTTTATTACCTACAATGAGCAGTTCTTC.

This clone was found once. CDR3 region: CASSFRQTNYGYTF. The CDR3 nucleotides are TGTGCCAGCAGCTTCAGACAGACTAACTATGGCTACACCTTC. The rearrangement uses TRBV5-5 and TRBJ1-2; a possible D gene is TRBD1 (5 bases). The CDR3 totals 14 residues. Trimming removed 2 bases at V and 0 bases at J, with 8 bases between. CDR1 and CDR2 (germline): SGHKS, YYEKEE (reference sequence).

The V and J genes are TRBV18 and TRBJ1-1; 9 bases align to TRBD1. V was clipped by 6 bases and J by 8 bases; unmatched bases: 10. Germline values: CDR1 KGHSH, CDR2 LQKENI. CDR3 length: 14 amino acids. CDR3 residues: CASSPGTGFKEAFF. The CDR3 bases are TGTGCCAGCTCGCCCGGGACAGGGTTTAAAGAAGCTTTCTTT.

The sample holds one count of this clone. The V and J genes are TRBV5-1 and TRBJ2-7; TRBD1 matches 9 bases. J was trimmed by 3 bases and V by 2 bases; bases with no gene match: 9. The length of the CDR3 is 16 residues. CDR1 is SGHRS and CDR2 is YFSETQ in the germline V gene. CDR3 amino acids: CASSFSPGQGIYEQYF. CDR3 sequence (DNA): TGCGCCAGCAGCTTTTCGCCGGGACAGGGTATCTACGAGCAGTACTTC.

This chain links TRBV5-6 with TRBJ2-7; 10 nucleotides match TRBD2. V was pared by 1 base and J by 7 bases, with 5 bases of the junction left unmatched. The CDR3 is 14 amino acids. Germline V gene lookup returns CDR1 SGHDT and CDR2 YYEEEE. This CDR3 reads CASSLMGLAREQYF. The CDR3 bases are TGTGCCAGCAGCTTGATGGGACTAGCGAGAGAGCAGTACTTC. Drawing the rest from reference TRBV5-6 and TRBJ2-7, the complete variable domain is DAGVTQSPTHLIKTRGQQVTLRCSPKSGHDTVSWYQQALGQGPQFIFQYYEEEERQRGNFPDRFSGHQFPNYSSELNVNALLLGDSALYLCASSLMGLAREQYFGPGTRLTVT.

The V call is TRBV5-6, the J call TRBJ1-5, with 7 bases that match TRBD1. The junction had 5 bases not matched to a gene; V was cut back by 4 bases and J by 7 bases. Germline V CDR1 and CDR2: SGHDT, YYEEEE. The CDR3 is 13 residues long. In DNA form, the CDR3 reads TGTGCCAGCAGCCGACAGGGTGGCCAGCCCCAGCATTTT. It specifies CASSRQGGQPQHF. The full variable domain, in which reference TRBV5-6 and TRBJ1-5 provide the parts outside the CDR3, is DAGVTQSPTHLIKTRGQQVTLRCSPKSGHDTVSWYQQALGQGPQFIFQYYEEEERQRGNFPDRFSGHQFPNYSSELNVNALLLGDSALYLCASSRQGGQPQHFGDGTRLSIL.

The chain is built from TRBV10-1 and TRBJ2-5, with 9 bases that match TRBD2. The germline gives CDR1 WNHNN, CDR2 SYGVQD (reference sequence). The CDR3 is 16 amino acids. Trimming cost V 1 base and J 2 bases; bases outside gene matches: 5. The CDR3 here is CASSEWKREVQETQYF. The CDR3 bases are TGCGCCAGCAGTGAGTGGAAGCGGGAGGTACAAGAGACCCAGTACTTC.

This clone is a singleton in its sample. The chain combines TRBV6-5 with TRBJ1-5, with D unclear. The CDR3 spans 15 residues. Germline assignment: CDR1 MNHEY and CDR2 SVGAGI. V lost 0 bases to trimming and J lost 5 bases, with 11 bases between them. CDR3 nucleotide sequence: TGTGCCAGCAGTTACTCGAGAAGATTAGATCAGCCCCAGCATTTT. It is translated as CASSYSRRLDQPQHF.

The chain's CDR3 is CASSQLQGSNGYTF. The CDR3 DNA reads as TGTGCCAGCAGCCAGTTACAGGGTTCGAATGGCTACACCTTC. V is TRBV4-2 and J is TRBJ1-2, with D perhaps matching TRBD1 (6 bases). The CDR3 covers 14 residues. The ends were cut back, 3 bases at V and 6 bases at J, with 14 bases in the middle. Germline loops: CDR1 LGHNA, CDR2 YNFKEQ.

The chain combines TRBV2 with TRBJ1-2, with D uncertain. This CDR3 spans 11 amino acids. Germline CDR1 SNHLY, CDR2 FYNNEI. Trimming left V 11 bases short and J 1 base short, with 8 bases between. The CDR3 DNA reads TGTGCCGTAAATAATAACTATGGCTACACCTTC. This encodes CAVNNNYGYTF.

This clone has a handful of counts. The genes are TRBV5-1 and TRBJ2-3, with TRBD2 identical over 8 bases. This CDR3 contains 17 residues. Germline V gene data show CDR1 as SGHRS and CDR2 as YFSETQ. The V gene end was trimmed by 4 bases and the J gene end by 1 base; junction bases not matched to a gene: 11. CDR3 loop: CASSPRLARPRTDTQYF. DNA of the CDR3: TGCGCCAGCAGCCCAAGACTAGCGAGGCCTCGCACAGATACGCAGTATTTT.

The chain is built from TRBV4-2 and TRBJ2-7; TRBD1 agrees at 8 bases. V lost 5 bases, J lost 3 bases, and 6 bases stayed unmatched. Germline-derived CDR1 and CDR2 are LGHNA and YNFKEQ. The CDR3 contains 14 residues. Here the CDR3 DNA reads TGTGCCAGCAGCTCCGCCGGACAGGGCTACGAGCAGTACTTC. Residues: CASSSAGQGYEQYF.

In DNA form, the CDR3 reads TGTGCCAGCAGTGGGACAGGGGTTTACAATGAGCAGTTCTTC. It codes for CASSGTGVYNEQFF. The V call is TRBV11-2, the J call TRBJ2-1, with 10 bases aligning to TRBD1. Germline lookup yields CDR1 SGHAT and CDR2 FQNNGV. The V and J ends lost 6 bases and 4 bases, in that order; junction bases with no gene match: 3. CDR3 length equals 14 residues.

This rearrangement joins TRBV5-1 to TRBJ2-7; TRBD2 might be the D (5 bases). This CDR3 region has 15 residues. Trimming took off 3 bases at V and 0 bases at J, with 13 bases between the two ends. Germline assignment: CDR1 SGHRS and CDR2 YFSETQ. CDR3 region: CASSSTTLSSYEQYF. DNA of the CDR3: TGCGCCAGCAGCTCGACTACCTTGAGCTCCTACGAGCAGTACTTC. Full variable domain (outside the CDR3, taken from reference TRBV5-1 and TRBJ2-7): KAGVTQTPRYLIKTRGQQVTLSCSPISGHRSVSWYQQTPGQGLQFLFEYFSETQRNKGNFPGRFSGRQFSNSRSEMNVSTLELGDSALYLCASSSTTLSSYEQYFGPGTRLTVT.

V and J are TRBV30 and TRBJ2-1; D not resolved. The germline CDR1 and CDR2 sequences are GTSNPN and SVGIG (reference sequence). V shed 3 bases and J shed 0 bases, with 9 bases lying between them. This CDR3 spans 14 amino acids. This chain's CDR3 is CAWRPWASYNEQFF. CDR3 in DNA: TGTGCCTGGAGGCCGTGGGCCTCCTACAATGAGCAGTTCTTC.

A remark on this clone: One end of the junction is discordant with germline, which a read error may explain. The V call is TRBV7-9, the J call TRBJ2-7, with 7 nucleotides matching TRBD1. Germline V gene data show CDR1 as SEHNR and CDR2 as FQNEAQ (reference sequence). This CDR3 region has 14 residues. The CDR3 DNA follows: TGTGCCAGCAGCTTAGGAAACCCTCGGGACAGCAATTTCTTC. This translates into CASSLGNPRDSNFF.

This chain links TRBV7-9 with TRBJ1-1; D unresolved. The CDR3 is 15 amino acids. The germline V gene encodes CDR1 SEHNR and CDR2 FQNEAQ (reference sequence). V was clipped by 2 bases and J by 3 bases, with 13 bases between them. The CDR3 sequence: CASSLFGLRDTEAFF. CDR3 bases: TGTGCCAGCAGCTTATTTGGTTTGAGGGACACTGAAGCTTTCTTT.

J is TRBJ1-5 and V is TRBV19, with 8 nucleotides matching TRBD1. Germline CDR1 reads LNHDA; CDR2 reads SQIVND (reference sequence). This CDR3 has 17 amino acids. The junction had 10 bases not matched to a gene; V was cut back by 2 bases and J by 4 bases. The CDR3 sequence is CASSILGQGSGNQPQHF. The DNA for the CDR3 is TGTGCCAGTAGTATACTCGGACAGGGTAGTGGGAATCAGCCCCAGCATTTT.

There are a few counts of this clone. V gene TRBV4-2 combines with J gene TRBJ1-1; D is unresolved. The CDR3 contains 15 residues. Germline V lookup: CDR1 LGHNA, CDR2 YNFKEQ. V was shortened by 0 bases and J by 6 bases, with 14 bases between the two germline ends. The CDR3 protein is CASSQESALPSEAFF. Written as DNA, the CDR3 is TGTGCCAGCAGCCAAGAAAGTGCTCTACCGTCTGAAGCTTTCTTT.

The chain links TRBV9 to TRBJ2-7; the D gene is possibly TRBD1 (6 bases). CDR1 SGDLS and CDR2 YYNGEE come from the germline V gene. Deletions cut 3 bases from V and 0 bases from J, with 10 bases between. CDR3 size: 14 residues. CDR3: CASSEQGSSYEQYF. CDR3 sequence (DNA): TGTGCCAGCAGCGAACAGGGTTCCTCCTACGAGCAGTACTTC. The full variable domain, rest sourced from reference TRBV9 and TRBJ2-7, is DSGVTQTPKHLITATGQRVTLRCSPRSGDLSVYWYQQSLDQGLQFLIQYYNGEERAKGNILERFSAQQFPDLHSELNLSSLELGDSALYFCASSEQGSSYEQYFGPGTRLTVT.

This rearrangement joins TRBV18 to TRBJ2-5; 7 bases line up with TRBD1. The V and J ends lost 1 base and 1 base, in that order; junction bases with no gene match: 3. The germline gives CDR1 KGHSH, CDR2 LQKENI. The CDR3 has 15 amino acids. For the CDR3, the DNA is TGTGCCAGCTCACCACAACGGGACAGCCAAGAGACCCAGTACTTC. Its translation is CASSPQRDSQETQYF.

J is TRBJ2-5 and V is TRBV7-6, with 14 bases that match TRBD2. Germline V CDR1 and CDR2: SGHVS, FNYEAQ. The CDR3 is 21 residues long. The junction had 16 bases not matched to a gene; V was cut back by 3 bases and J by 1 base. The CDR3 here is CASSFATSGTSGRVFQETQYF. The CDR3 coding sequence is TGTGCCAGCAGCTTCGCCACCTCAGGGACTAGCGGGAGAGTCTTCCAAGAGACCCAGTACTTC.

In this sample, this clone turned up a few times. The final CDR3 position lacks the conserved phenylalanine or tryptophan, pointing to a likely read error. The DNA is omitted, as the CDR3 cannot be located on it reliably, and the CDR3 follows TCRdb's listing. CDR3 amino acids: CASSDHRGGI. This chain links TRBV6-4 with TRBJ1-3; the listed D gene, TRBD1, was not tested against the DNA. The CDR3 spans 10 amino acids, including both terminal residues. Germline values: CDR1 MRHNA, CDR2 SNTAGT.